These 16 T cell receptor beta chains originate from one sample sequenced in a study of precursors of human CD4 cytotoxic T cells. Bulk UMI-based sequencing covered sorted CD4+ central memory, effector memory, IL-7R-high and IL-7R-negative TEMRA subsets. Each CDR3 protein is one row after TCRdb ran MiXCR on the reads. The sample has about 390 distinct CDR3 sequences, about a fifth seen once. The specimen was memory CD4+ T cells from blood (PBMCs). Receptors originate from a human donor in good health.

This clonotype is labeled large. CDR3 DNA: TGTGCCAGCAGTTTTGGGGGGGAGACCCAGTACTTC. It specifies CASSFGGETQYF. V is TRBV28 and J is TRBJ2-5; TRBD2 is a possible D gene (6 bases). The CDR3 totals 12 residues. The ends were cut back, 3 bases at V and 5 bases at J, with 7 bases in the middle. The germline V gene encodes CDR1 MDHEN and CDR2 SYDVKM.

Judged by abundance, this clonotype is large. The genes are TRBV28 and TRBJ2-3, with unresolved D. The CDR3 spans 14 residues. Germline CDR1 reads MDHEN; CDR2 reads SYDVKM. V was trimmed by 2 bases and J by 2 bases, leaving 8 bases between them. DNA of the CDR3: TGTGCCAGCAGTTTACTCCCCACCACAGATACGCAGTATTTT. This codes for CASSLLPTTDTQYF.

This sequence joins TRBV10-3 and TRBJ2-1; 7 nucleotides align to TRBD2. V lost 0 bases and J lost 9; bases outside the gene matches: 5. This CDR3 region has 14 residues. Looked up from germline, CDR1 is ENHRY and CDR2 is SYGVKD. Written as DNA, the CDR3 is TGTGCCATCAGTGAGTCCCCTCGGGAGGTTGAGCAGTTCTTC. Amino acids: CAISESPREVEQFF.

This clonotype has just one count. A much larger clone lies a single base off, so this may be a read error. The V gene is TRBV12-3 or TRBV12-4, the J gene TRBJ2-2, with TRBD1 as a possible D gene (6 bases). V lost 6 bases and J lost 5, with 19 bases in between. The CDR3 has 16 residues. The DNA of the CDR3 is TGTGCCAGCAGACTTGGGACATGGGGTAGAACCGGGGAGCTGTTTTTT. Translation: CASRLGTWGRTGELFF.

As regards this clonotype: A read error may explain this, as a much larger clone is one base away. V gene TRBV12-3 or TRBV12-4 combines with J gene TRBJ2-7; D not resolved. The CDR3 runs to 12 residues. The CDR3 nucleotides are TGTACCAGCAGTTTCCAAGGATACGAGCAGTACTTC. This gives the protein CTSSFQGYEQYF.

This clonotype is labeled large. J is TRBJ2-5 and V is TRBV7-9; D unresolved. The CDR3 spans 11 residues. The germline gives CDR1 SEHNR, CDR2 FQNEAQ (reference sequence). The germline V and J ends were trimmed by 8 bases and 1 base, with 5 bases remaining between them. The CDR3 region has the DNA TGTGCCAGCGCGACCCAAGAGACCCAGTACTTC. Translated, it gives CASATQETQYF.

V and J are TRBV3-1 and TRBJ2-1, with D uncertain. V lost 0 bases to trimming and J lost 13 bases, with 16 bases between them. The CDR3 sequence is 14 residues long. Germline-derived CDR1 and CDR2 are LGHDT and YNNKEL (reference sequence). In nucleotides, the CDR3 is TGTGCCAGCAGCCAAGATTTACGAGGAGACCGCCAGTTCTTC. Translation: CASSQDLRGDRQFF.

As for this clonotype: This may stem from a read error, because a much larger clone lies one nucleotide away. V is TRBV12-3 or TRBV12-4 and J is TRBJ2-1; 7 nucleotides line up with TRBD2. CDR3 size: 12 residues. Unmatched junction bases numbered 5, after V lost 1 base and J lost 14 bases. The CDR3 nucleotides read TGTGCCAGCAGTTTAGGGGGGGGTAGTAAGTTCTTC. It translates to CASSLGGGSKFF.

For this clonotype: This sequence may be a read error, since a much larger clone differs from it by one base. J is TRBJ1-6 and V is TRBV7-9; 10 bases align to TRBD1. Germline V CDR1 and CDR2: SEHNR, FQNEAQ (reference sequence). The CDR3 consists of 16 residues. V trimming: 6 bases; J trimming: 5 bases; junction bases outside the gene matches: 7. CDR3 protein: CASRYYGTGDNSPLHF. As DNA, the CDR3 is TGTGCCAGCAGATACTACGGGACAGGGGATAATTCACCCCTCCACTTT.

In its sample, this clonotype is large. The V and J genes are TRBV12-3 or TRBV12-4 and TRBJ2-5; no definite D call. The CDR3 contains 13 residues. The V and J ends lost 2 bases and 2 bases respectively, with 6 bases between them. This chain's CDR3 is CASSLNGQETQYF. CDR3 in DNA: TGTGCCAGCAGTTTAAACGGGCAAGAGACCCAGTACTTC.

This clonotype is large in the sample. The chain links TRBV7-9 to TRBJ2-5; the D gene is possibly TRBD2 (5 bases). Trimming shortened V by 2 bases and J by 3 bases, and 10 bases separated the two germline ends. Looked up from germline, CDR1 is SEHNR and CDR2 is FQNEAQ (reference sequence). CDR3 length equals 14 residues. The CDR3 loop reads CASSLSSGKETQYF. Written as DNA, the CDR3 is TGTGCCAGCAGCTTATCAAGCGGAAAAGAGACCCAGTACTTC.

About this clonotype: Possible read error: a much larger clone is one base away. The chain has TRBV12-3 or TRBV12-4 and TRBJ2-1; 7 bases match TRBD2. V dropped 3 bases and J dropped 2; count of bases not matched to a gene: 4. The CDR3 sequence is 15 residues long. For the CDR3, the DNA is TGTGCCAGCAGTTTCCGCGGGAGCACCTACAATGAGCAGTTCTTC. It codes for CASSFRGSTYNEQFF.

This clonotype counts as large. V gene TRBV20-1 combines with J gene TRBJ1-1; D is perhaps TRBD1 (5 bases). Germline-derived CDR1 and CDR2 are DFQATT and SNEGSKA (reference sequence). The ends were cut back, 5 bases at V and 5 bases at J, with 18 bases in the middle. This CDR3 region has 14 residues. CDR3 bases: TGCAGTGCTGCCACCCACGGACAAAGGACTGAAGCTTTCTTT. Translation gives CSAATHGQRTEAFF.

This clonotype is judged large. The chain has TRBV9 and TRBJ2-7; no reliable D call. Germline CDR1 reads SGDLS; CDR2 reads YYNGEE. This CDR3 spans 11 amino acids. The ends were cut back, 4 bases at V and 3 bases at J, with 5 bases in the middle. CDR3 amino acids: CASSPIYEQYF. The CDR3 bases are TGTGCCAGCAGCCCAATCTACGAGCAGTACTTC.

This clonotype is labeled large. The chain is built from TRBV14 and TRBJ2-3; D not resolved. The ends were cut back, 1 base at V and 3 bases at J, with 8 bases in the middle. CDR3 length: 14 residues. The V gene's germline CDR1 is SGHDN and CDR2 FVKESK. CDR3 DNA: TGTGCCAGCAGCCAAGGGCGGAAAACAGATACGCAGTATTTT. Translation: CASSQGRKTDTQYF.

Within the sample, this clonotype is hyperexpanded. The V gene is TRBV12-3 or TRBV12-4, the J gene TRBJ2-1; D is unclear. Trimming pared 6 bases from V and 7 bases from J, leaving 10 bases between. This CDR3 contains 12 residues. CDR3 amino acids: CASSLGSNEQFF. CDR3 sequence (DNA): TGTGCCAGCAGCTTGGGCTCGAATGAGCAGTTCTTC.